The 15 T cell receptor beta chains below all came from one sample that was sequenced in a study of T cells in tuberculosis. Measured with immunoSEQ multiplex PCR; TCRdb has only the in-frame clones, and not every one. The profile shows more than 20,000 clones, 80% to 90% of them singletons. Sequencing used PBMCs. Every receptor here comes from a donor aged 5 to 30 with latent tuberculosis or without tuberculosis infection.

The chain is built from TRBV29-1 and TRBJ1-1; 8 bases are shared with TRBD1. V shed 0 bases and J 5 bases; nucleotides not matched to a gene: 2. CDR3 length: 13 residues. Germline CDR1 SQVTM, CDR2 ANQGSEA. The CDR3 region is CSVEEGQGTEAFF. The DNA of the CDR3 is TGCAGCGTTGAAGAAGGACAGGGAACTGAAGCTTTCTTT.

The chain links TRBV5-1 to TRBJ2-3, with D uncertain. In germline, CDR1 is SGHRS, CDR2 YFSETQ. This CDR3 has 14 residues. V dropped 2 bases and J dropped 1 base, with 8 bases sitting between them. Here the CDR3 DNA reads TGCGCCAGCAGCTTCGTGGCCCGCACAGATACGCAGTATTTT. This sequence encodes CASSFVARTDTQYF. The full variable domain, its missing parts supplied by reference TRBV5-1 and TRBJ2-3, is KAGVTQTPRYLIKTRGQQVTLSCSPISGHRSVSWYQQTPGQGLQFLFEYFSETQRNKGNFPGRFSGRQFSNSRSEMNVSTLELGDSALYLCASSFVARTDTQYFGPGTRLTVL.

The rearrangement uses TRBV27 and TRBJ1-2; a weak D match, TRBD1 (6 bases). The CDR3 is 12 residues long. Trimming cost V 3 bases and J 5 bases, with 7 bases left between them. CDR1 is MNHEY and CDR2 is SMNVEV in the germline V gene (reference sequence). CDR3 loop: CASSFQGYGYTF. The CDR3 DNA follows: TGTGCCAGCAGTTTTCAGGGGTATGGCTACACCTTC.

This chain connects TRBV27 to TRBJ1-1; D is unclear. V was pared by 2 bases and J by 0 bases, with 16 bases between. CDR3 length equals 17 residues. Germline V gives CDR1 MNHEY, CDR2 SMNVEV (reference sequence). CDR3 region: CASSLAPPEVMNTEAFF. For the CDR3, the DNA is TGTGCCAGCAGTTTAGCCCCCCCAGAGGTAATGAACACTGAAGCTTTCTTT.

The gene calls are TRBV27 and TRBJ2-6, with D uncertain. Germline CDR1 MNHEY, CDR2 SMNVEV (reference sequence). The ends were cut back, 6 bases at V and 0 bases at J, with 9 bases in the middle. The CDR3 is 15 residues long. CDR3 DNA: TGTGCCAGCAGACCCCCTAGCTCTGGGGCCAACGTCCTGACTTTC. It specifies CASRPPSSGANVLTF.

This clone has more than one count but fewer than ten. This sequence joins TRBV5-1 and TRBJ1-4; D not resolved. V was shortened by 6 bases and J by 8 bases, with 11 bases between the two germline ends. Germline CDR1 is SGHRS and CDR2 is YFSETQ. This CDR3 region has 12 residues. The CDR3 is CASTSGGEKLFF. In nucleotides, the CDR3 is TGCGCCAGCACCTCCGGAGGCGAAAAACTGTTTTTT.

The V gene is TRBV30, the J gene TRBJ1-1, with D maybe TRBD1 (6 bases). There are 15 residues in the CDR3. Trimming pared 3 bases from V and 5 bases from J, leaving 19 bases between. Per the germline V gene, CDR1 is GTSNPN and CDR2 is SVGIG (reference sequence). In DNA form, the CDR3 reads TGTGCCTGGAGAGCCATCCGACAGGACGGGACTGAAGCTTTCTTT. Protein product: CAWRAIRQDGTEAFF.

This clone was detected only once. The chain is built from TRBV7-2 and TRBJ1-5, with TRBD1 matching over 10 bases. Germline V lookup: CDR1 SGHTA, CDR2 FQGNSA. V lost 2 bases to trimming and J lost 4 bases; unmatched junction nucleotides: 5. The CDR3 totals 16 residues. The CDR3: CASSLSGTGVNQPQHF. In DNA form, the CDR3 reads TGTGCCAGCAGCTTATCTGGGACAGGGGTGAATCAGCCCCAGCATTTT.

This sequence joins TRBV6-1 and TRBJ2-5; possibly TRBD1 for D (5 bases). Germline V gives CDR1 MNHNS, CDR2 SASEGT. The CDR3 is 15 residues long. The V and J ends lost 5 bases and 3 bases respectively, with 16 bases between them. The CDR3 protein is CASSPQGTGKETQYF. The DNA for the CDR3 is TGTGCCAGCAGTCCCCAGGGAACCGGAAAAGAGACCCAGTACTTC.

The V gene is TRBV30, the J gene TRBJ2-1; 9 nucleotides align to TRBD2. The CDR3 has 12 amino acids. Germline CDR1 reads GTSNPN; CDR2 reads SVGIG (reference sequence). V lost 8 bases to trimming and J lost 8 bases; unmatched junction nucleotides: 7. Here the CDR3 reads CAAAGGPDEQFF. The CDR3 DNA sequence: TGTGCCGCCGCGGGGGGGCCGGATGAGCAGTTCTTC. The variable domain in full, with the rest retrieved from reference TRBV30 and TRBJ2-1, is SQTIHQWPATLVQPVGSPLSLECTVEGTSNPNLYWYRQAAGRGLQLLFYSVGIGQISSEVPQNLSASRPQDRQFILSSKKLLLSDSGFYLCAAAGGPDEQFFGPGTRLTVL.

V gene TRBV27 combines with J gene TRBJ2-7, with 8 positions matching TRBD2. The CDR3 extends over 16 amino acids. The germline gives CDR1 MNHEY, CDR2 SMNVEV (reference sequence). V lost 5 bases, J lost 0 bases, and 9 bases stayed unmatched. The CDR3 sequence is CASSPARAGGSYEQYF. CDR3 in DNA: TGTGCCAGCAGTCCCGCCCGGGCGGGGGGCTCCTACGAGCAGTACTTC.

V usage is TRBV27 and J usage is TRBJ1-5; tentative D call: TRBD1 (6 bases). The CDR3 loop spans 13 amino acids. V dropped 10 bases and J dropped 7 bases, with 17 bases sitting between them. Germline CDR1 MNHEY, CDR2 SMNVEV (reference sequence). The CDR3 DNA reads as TGTGCCACGGGGGGGCTTCGTAGGCAGCCCCAGCATTTT. Translating gives CATGGLRRQPQHF.

The chain combines TRBV10-2 with TRBJ2-5; 10 bases map to TRBD2. Germline CDR1 is WSHSY and CDR2 is SAAADI. The CDR3 is 13 residues long. V lost 6 bases and J lost 2; bases outside the gene matches: 0. For the CDR3, the DNA is TGCGCCAGCAGAGCGGGGGGGCAAGAGACCCAGTACTTC. Its translation: CASRAGGQETQYF.

The chain couples TRBV19 to TRBJ1-1, with no clear D. This CDR3 is built from 13 residues. Trimming pared 6 bases from V and 5 bases from J, leaving 13 bases between. The germline gives CDR1 LNHDA, CDR2 SQIVND (reference sequence). The CDR3 here is CASRSQVSTEAFF. DNA of the CDR3: TGTGCCAGTAGGAGTCAGGTTAGTACTGAAGCTTTCTTT.

In DNA, the CDR3 is TGTGCCAGTAGTACGGACAGGGTGTGGACTGAAGCTTTCTTT. It specifies CASSTDRVWTEAFF. The rearrangement uses TRBV19 and TRBJ1-1; 8 bases line up with TRBD1. CDR3 length: 14 residues. CDR1 LNHDA and CDR2 SQIVND come from the germline V gene (reference sequence). The trim removed 4 bases at V and 5 bases at J, leaving 6 bases unmatched.